This T cell receptor (beta chain) was profiled in a study of human T cells and chemical hapten exposure. Overall study: Patients, largely female, had alopecia areata, totalis or universalis.

This clonotype was recorded at least ten times. Time point in this sample: patch test 3, about 24 weeks after DPC sensitization. Treatment: therapeutic diphenylcyclopropenone sensitization with weekly scalp DPC. From whole blood left unfractionated, total RNA was extracted. Separate cDNA molecules received unique molecular identifiers, which the library attached to them. TCRdb called the RACE reads again in MiXCR, with one record for every CDR3 protein. The repertoire holds under 50,000 distinct CDR3 sequences, with over 7.5% as singletons. With V trimmed by 4 bases and J by 7 bases, 8 bases remained unmatched. This CDR3 contains 14 residues. CDR1 is SGHVS, CDR2 FQNEAQ, per germline.

The source was whole blood, collected in connection with sensitization to the hapten diphenylcyclopropenone (DPC). The sequence derives from a man between 45 and 60 years old with alopecia areata. Some clones in this sample may be carry-over from other donors' samples. The genes are TRBV7-8 and TRBJ2-5; 8 bases match TRBD2. CDR3 sequence: CASSSYSGTGTQYF. The CDR3 coding sequence is TGTGCCAGCAGCTCCTATAGCGGGACGGGGACCCAGTACTTC.